Below, 5 T cell receptor beta chains from the same sample are listed, as sequenced in a study of blood T cells in healthy people across ages (dated by TCRdb to about 2015). The library was prepared using 5' RACE. TCRdb names Illumina HiSeq 2500 as the instrument used. A second PCR of about 6 to 12 cycles was performed with a sample-barcoded 5' primer and a J-beta primer mix. TCRdb trimmed public reads at Q25 via fastp, called clones via MiXCR and kept in-frame beta chains. Each entry is one CDR3 protein sequence, shown with its most common DNA and genes. The sample contains 850,000 to 1,100,000 distinct CDR3 sequences, less than 45% of them found a single time. The ten largest clonotypes hold roughly 13% of the sample. Sequencing input: blood. These receptor sequences come from a man younger than 35 in good health.

The V gene is TRBV29-1, the J gene TRBJ2-1; 12 nucleotides agree with TRBD2. This CDR3 has 16 residues. Germline CDR1 and CDR2: SQVTM and ANQGSEA. V was clipped by 6 bases and J by 0 bases; unmatched bases: 6. The CDR3 region has the DNA TGCAGCGTCTGGACTAGCGGGGTTAGCTCCTACAATGAGCAGTTCTTC. Translating it yields CSVWTSGVSSYNEQFF.

This chain uses TRBV5-1 with TRBJ2-7; the D call may be TRBD1 or TRBD2 (5 bases each). CDR1 SGHRS and CDR2 YFSETQ come from the germline V gene. The CDR3 extends over 14 amino acids. The V end lost 0 bases, the J end lost 3 bases, and 10 bases lay between the germline ends. CDR3 sequence: CASSLVQGDYEQYF. The CDR3 bases are TGCGCCAGCAGCTTGGTTCAGGGAGACTACGAGCAGTACTTC.

In the case of this clonotype: Just one base apart from a much larger clone, this may be a read error. The V call is TRBV29-1, the J call TRBJ2-5, with D uncertain. Per germline, CDR1 SQVTM and CDR2 ANQGSEA. The CDR3 runs to 12 residues. CDR3 in DNA: TGCAGCGTTGTGCACCAGCAAGAGGCCCAGTACTTC. Amino acid sequence: CSVVHQQEAQYF.

This chain joins TRBV7-3 and TRBJ1-1, with D possibly TRBD1 on 5 matching bases. V lost 5 bases and J 4 bases, leaving 14 bases between the germline ends. Germline V gene data show CDR1 as SGHTA and CDR2 as FQGTGA. This CDR3 spans 14 amino acids. The DNA for the CDR3 is TGTGCCAGCAGCGCCGGGACTGTTGGCACTGAAGCTTTCTTT. Amino acids: CASSAGTVGTEAFF.

The gene calls are TRBV5-1 and TRBJ2-7, with D unclear. Germline-derived CDR1 and CDR2 are SGHRS and YFSETQ. The germline V and J ends were trimmed by 1 base and 5 bases, with 13 bases remaining between them. The CDR3 is 14 amino acids. For the CDR3, the DNA is TGCGCCAGCAGCTTGCCCGGGTTTAGGGACGAGCAGTACTTC. As protein: CASSLPGFRDEQYF.